This T cell receptor (beta chain) is from a study of cytomegalovirus exposure and HLA in healthy donors. General study points: TCR beta V- and J-gene trimming, according to a later analysis, was linked to a missense DCLRE1C variant.

Points on this clone: Its antigen is currently unknown.

Primers for the PCR totalled 60 Vbeta and 13 Jbeta. Profiling relied on immunoSEQ multiplex PCR, and the TCRdb table lists in-frame clones only, not all of them. The sample holds approximately 110,000 clones, approximately 15% seen once. This CDR3 contains 18 residues. Trimming removed 7 bases at V and 7 bases at J, with 28 bases between. The germline gives CDR1 MNHEY, CDR2 SMNVEV (reference sequence). What was sequenced was PBMCs. The TCR originated in a woman between 18 and 29 years old in good health and CMV-seronegative. The genes are TRBV27 and TRBJ1-4; D unresolved. CDR3: CASTPSGGLSSVGEKLFF. Here the CDR3 DNA reads TGTGCCAGCACTCCGAGTGGTGGTCTATCTAGTGTGGGTGAAAAACTGTTTTTT.